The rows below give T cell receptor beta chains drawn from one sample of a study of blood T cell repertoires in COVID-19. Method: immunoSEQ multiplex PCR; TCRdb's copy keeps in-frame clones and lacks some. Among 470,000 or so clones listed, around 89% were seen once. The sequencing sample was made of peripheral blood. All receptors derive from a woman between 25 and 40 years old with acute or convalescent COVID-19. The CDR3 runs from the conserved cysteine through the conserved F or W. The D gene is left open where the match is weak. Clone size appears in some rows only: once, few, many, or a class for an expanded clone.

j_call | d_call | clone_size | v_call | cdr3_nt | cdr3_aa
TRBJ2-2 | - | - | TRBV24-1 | TGTGCCACCAGTGAACCCGGGAGCAACACCGGGGAGCTGTTTTTT | CATSEPGSNTGELFF
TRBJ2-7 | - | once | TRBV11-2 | TGTGCCAGCAGTTCCAACTACGAGCAGTACTTC | CASSSNYEQYF
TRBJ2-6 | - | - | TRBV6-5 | TGTGGAGGGGGTGGCTCTGGGGCCAACGTCCTGACTTTC | CGGGGSGANVLTF
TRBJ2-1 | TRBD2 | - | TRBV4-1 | TGCGCCAGCAGCCAAGATGGACGGGGGGGTGTAGATGAGCAGTTCTTC | CASSQDGRGGVDEQFF
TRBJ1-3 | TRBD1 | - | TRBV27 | TGTGCCAGCAGGAAGACAGGGGCTGGAAACACCATATATTTT | CASRKTGAGNTIYF
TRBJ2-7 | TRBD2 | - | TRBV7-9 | TGTGCCAGCAGCTTAGCGGGGGGGACCGAGCAGTACTTC | CASSLAGGTEQYF
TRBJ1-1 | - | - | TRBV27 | TGTGCCAGCAGTTTAGTCTGGAACACTGAAGCTTTCTTT | CASSLVWNTEAFF
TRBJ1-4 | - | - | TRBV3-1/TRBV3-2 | TGTGCCAGCAGCCAAGACGGCAGGGCAGGGGAAAAACTGTTTTTT | CASSQDGRAGEKLFF
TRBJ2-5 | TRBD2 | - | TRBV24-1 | TGTGCCACCAGTGATTTCGGGGGGGGTTTGGTCCCTGGGTACCAAGAGACCCAGTACTTC | CATSDFGGGLVPGYQETQYF
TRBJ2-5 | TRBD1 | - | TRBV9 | TGTGCCAGCAGCGAGGGACAGGGGGTTGAGACCCAGTACTTC | CASSEGQGVETQYF
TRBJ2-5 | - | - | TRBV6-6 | TGTGCCAGCAATCGACAGGTTCGCCCGCCATTCCAAGAGACCCAGTACTTC | CASNRQVRPPFQETQYF
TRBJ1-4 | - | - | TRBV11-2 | TGTGCCAGCAGCCCCTCCCTCAGGGGTGAAAAACTGTTTTTT | CASSPSLRGEKLFF
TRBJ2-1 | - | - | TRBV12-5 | TGTGCTAGTGGTCAGGGGGGACTGTACAATGAGCAGTTCTTC | CASGQGGLYNEQFF